A few counts support the clone carrying this T cell receptor (beta chain). No antigen is known for it. This record belongs to a study of cytomegalovirus exposure and HLA in healthy donors. PCR was performed using 60 Vbeta and 13 Jbeta primers. TCRdb keeps only in-frame clones here, not all; method: immunoSEQ multiplex PCR. The sample yields approximately 160,000 clones, 68% seen once. As for the donors, each was a healthy bone marrow donor. J gave up 6 bases and V 11 bases, and 13 bases lay outside the gene matches. This CDR3 is built from 14 residues. CDR1 is LNHDA, CDR2 SQIVND, per germline (reference sequence). Study findings and constraints: Specific recognition of CMV antigens was confirmed in vitro for three chains (all CMV-associated). Reports indicate that TCR beta sequences accurately predicted the HLA-A and HLA-B alleles of most subjects. An ancestry cluster, one associated with Asian ancestry, reportedly showed fewer N-insertions than the approximately 720-donor mean in a later analysis.

The sequencing sample was made of PBMCs. This receptor was identified in a woman aged 18-35 years in good health and CMV-seropositive. J is TRBJ1-1 and V is TRBV19, with 9 positions matching TRBD1. The DNA of the CDR3 is TGTGCCGCAAGCCGGGACAGGGTCTCACCTGAAGCTTTCTTT. Amino acids: CAASRDRVSPEAFF.